This passage covers 29 T cell receptor beta chains from one sample sequenced in a study of T cell responses to AZD1222 COVID-19 vaccine. This table comes from immunoSEQ multiplex PCR, and its TCRdb copy is limited to in-frame clones, with some not included. The sample contains approximately 190,000 clones, approximately 92% of which appear only once. Material: peripheral blood, obtained on day 0 of AZD1222 vaccination. All receptors come from an adult in good health.

The chain carries TRBV3-1 (or the pseudogene TRBV3-2) and TRBJ2-7; the D gene is possibly TRBD2 (7 bases). Germline-derived CDR1 and CDR2 are LGHDT and YNNKEL (reference sequence). The CDR3 covers 15 residues. The germline V and J ends were trimmed by 6 bases and 2 bases, with 17 bases remaining between them. CDR3 region: CASRQGRGGTYEQYF. The CDR3 coding sequence is TGTGCCAGCAGACAGGGAAGGGGAGGGACCTACGAGCAGTACTTC.

The chain has TRBV4-2 and TRBJ2-7; 8 bases are a match to TRBD1. There are 17 residues in the CDR3. The V gene end was trimmed by 4 bases and the J gene end by 0 bases; junction bases not matched to a gene: 11. Germline V CDR1 and CDR2: LGHNA, YNFKEQ. This CDR3 reads CASSPSRGQENSYEQYF. DNA for the CDR3: TGTGCCAGCAGCCCATCTCGGGGACAGGAAAACTCCTACGAGCAGTACTTC.

This clone showed up just once. The CDR3 reads CASSRGQDLRVHGYTF. For the CDR3, the DNA is TGTGCCAGCAGCCGGGGACAGGACCTGAGAGTGCATGGCTACACCTTC. The gene calls are TRBV3-1 (or the pseudogene TRBV3-2) and TRBJ1-2, with 8 bases aligning to TRBD1. The CDR3 loop spans 16 amino acids. Unmatched junction bases numbered 13, after V lost 4 bases and J lost 6 bases. Looked up from germline, CDR1 is LGHDT and CDR2 is YNNKEL (reference sequence).

This clone has more than one count but fewer than ten. The V gene is TRBV19, the J gene TRBJ2-7; the D gene is possibly TRBD1 (6 bases). Trimming cost V 2 bases and J 0 bases, with 8 bases left between them. There are 14 residues in the CDR3. CDR1 is LNHDA and CDR2 is SQIVND in the germline V gene (reference sequence). CDR3: CASSIQGSSYEQYF. Written as DNA, the CDR3 is TGTGCCAGTAGTATACAGGGGAGCTCCTACGAGCAGTACTTC.

J is TRBJ2-1 and V is TRBV6-5; possible D gene TRBD1, 5 bases. The V and J ends lost 2 bases and 5 bases respectively, with 13 bases between them. The germline CDR1 and CDR2 sequences are MNHEY and SVGAGI. This CDR3 is 15 amino acids long. CDR3 sequence (DNA): TGTGCCAGCAGTTACGGTCAGGGAAACCACAATGAGCAGTTCTTC. Translating it yields CASSYGQGNHNEQFF.

The chain employs TRBV4-1 and TRBJ2-1; 13 bases match TRBD2. This CDR3 region has 19 residues. Germline trimming cut 3 bases from V and 0 bases from J; bases unmatched to any gene: 8. CDR1 and CDR2 (germline): MGHRA, YSYEKL. The CDR3: CASSHRLAGGSSSYNEQFF. CDR3 sequence (DNA): TGCGCCAGCAGCCACCGACTAGCGGGGGGATCGAGCTCCTACAATGAGCAGTTCTTC.

J is TRBJ1-1 and V is TRBV29-1, with D unresolved. Trimming stripped 1 base from V and 1 base from J, with 7 bases between. In germline, CDR1 is SQVTM, CDR2 ANQGSEA. This CDR3 comprises 13 residues. For the CDR3, the DNA is TGCAGCGTTGAAGGCCCCAGGAACACTGAAGCTTTCTTT. Residues: CSVEGPRNTEAFF. Looking up the rest from reference TRBV29-1 and TRBJ1-1 gives the full variable domain: SAVISQKPSRDICQRGTSLTIQCQVDSQVTMMFWYRQQPGQSLTLIATANQGSEATYESGFVIDKFPISRPNLTFSTLTVSNMSPEDSSIYLCSVEGPRNTEAFFGQGTRLTVV.

This rearrangement joins TRBV28 to TRBJ1-2; the D gene is possibly TRBD1 (6 bases). V was pared by 2 bases and J by 2 bases, with 12 bases between. Germline V gene sequence: CDR1 MDHEN, CDR2 SYDVKM. The CDR3 contains 15 residues. The CDR3 loop reads CASSLGGGGNYGYTF. The CDR3 DNA follows: TGTGCCAGCAGTTTAGGAGGGGGGGGAAACTATGGCTACACCTTC.

The chain links TRBV29-1 to TRBJ1-1; maybe TRBD1 (6 bases). CDR1 is SQVTM, CDR2 ANQGSEA, per germline. This CDR3 has 12 residues. V lost 4 bases and J 7 bases, leaving 13 bases between the germline ends. The CDR3 DNA follows: TGCAGCGTTGTTCGGGGGGCTTTTGAAGCTTTCTTT. Its protein product is CSVVRGAFEAFF.

The rearrangement joins TRBV30 to TRBJ1-1; D remains ambiguous. CDR1 and CDR2 from the germline V gene are GTSNPN and SVGIG (reference sequence). The ends were cut back, 2 bases at V and 4 bases at J, with 8 bases in the middle. The CDR3 consists of 12 residues. Here the CDR3 reads CAWSWTATEAFF. As DNA, the CDR3 is TGTGCCTGGAGTTGGACGGCCACTGAAGCTTTCTTT.

The rearrangement uses TRBV5-1 and TRBJ1-1; D call uncertain. V lost 3 bases and J 1 base, leaving 16 bases between the germline ends. The germline V gene encodes CDR1 SGHRS and CDR2 YFSETQ. The CDR3 is 16 amino acids. The CDR3 here is CASSSTGPTENTEAFF. CDR3 coding DNA: TGCGCCAGCAGCTCTACCGGGCCGACTGAGAACACTGAAGCTTTCTTT.

The gene calls are TRBV18 and TRBJ1-2; 7 bases map to TRBD1. Unmatched junction bases numbered 7, after V lost 6 bases and J lost 3 bases. The CDR3 consists of 14 residues. CDR1 and CDR2 (germline): KGHSH, LQKENI. The CDR3 spells CASSRVQGDYGYTF. Here the CDR3 DNA reads TGTGCCAGCTCTCGGGTTCAGGGGGACTATGGCTACACCTTC.

The table lists this clone with a few counts. V gene TRBV3-1 (or the pseudogene TRBV3-2) combines with J gene TRBJ1-6, with unresolved D. The CDR3 is 14 residues long. Trimming removed 0 bases at V and 9 bases at J, with 9 bases between. Germline assignment: CDR1 LGHDT and CDR2 YNNKEL (reference sequence). The CDR3 region has the DNA TGTGCCAGCAGCCAAGATCTACGGAGTTCACCCCTCCACTTT. This codes for CASSQDLRSSPLHF.

Only one count was recorded for this clone. The chain links TRBV15 to TRBJ2-3; 12 positions match TRBD2. Germline CDR1 is LNHNV and CDR2 is YYDKDF (reference sequence). The CDR3 sequence is 16 residues long. J gave up 4 bases and V 2 bases, and 4 bases lay outside the gene matches. CDR3: CATSRSRTSGADTQYF. CDR3 DNA sequence: TGTGCCACCAGCAGATCGAGGACTAGCGGGGCAGATACGCAGTATTTT.

The CDR3 DNA reads TGTGCCATCAGTGAGTTCCCTTCACCCCTCCACTTT. Its translation is CAISEFPSPLHF. The chain uses TRBV10-3 and TRBJ1-6; D remains ambiguous. In germline, CDR1 is ENHRY, CDR2 SYGVKD. This CDR3 comprises 12 residues. The ends were cut back, 1 base at V and 9 bases at J, with 4 bases in the middle.

The chain joins TRBV28 to TRBJ1-1, with D possibly being TRBD1 (5 bases). This CDR3 is built from 14 residues. CDR1 MDHEN and CDR2 SYDVKM come from the germline V gene. V was trimmed by 7 bases and J by 0 bases, leaving 12 bases between them. CDR3 DNA sequence: TGTGCCAGCAACTTGGGACTCTTGAACACTGAAGCTTTCTTT. It encodes CASNLGLLNTEAFF.

The chain is built from TRBV30 and TRBJ1-2; perhaps TRBD1 as D (6 bases). Germline CDR1 is GTSNPN and CDR2 is SVGIG (reference sequence). The V end lost 4 bases, the J end lost 8 bases, and 17 bases lay between the germline ends. The CDR3 runs to 13 residues. CDR3 in DNA: TGTGCCTGGACTAGGGACACGTCTAAGGGCTACACCTTC. Its translation is CAWTRDTSKGYTF.

This chain joins TRBV7-2 and TRBJ1-5; D unresolved. V was trimmed by 2 bases and J by 4 bases, leaving 12 bases between them. Germline CDR1 reads SGHTA; CDR2 reads FQGNSA. The CDR3 consists of 15 residues. CDR3 in amino acids: CASSLYGLGNQPQHF. As DNA, the CDR3 is TGTGCCAGCAGCTTATACGGGTTAGGAAATCAGCCCCAGCATTTT. Based on the CDR3 plus reference TRBV7-2 and TRBJ1-5, the full variable domain is GAGVSQSPSNKVTEKGKDVELRCDPISGHTALYWYRQSLGQGLEFLIYFQGNSAPDKSGLPSDRFSAERTGGSVSTLTIQRTQQEDSAVYLCASSLYGLGNQPQHFGDGTRLSIL.

This clone was counted a single time. The genes are TRBV2 and TRBJ1-1; D not certain. This CDR3 region has 11 residues. Germline-derived CDR1 and CDR2 are SNHLY and FYNNEI. V was shortened by 7 bases and J by 5 bases, with 8 bases between the two germline ends. The CDR3 loop reads CASNPNTEAFF. CDR3 bases: TGTGCCAGCAATCCAAATACTGAAGCTTTCTTT.

This sequence joins TRBV7-2 and TRBJ2-3; D call uncertain. The CDR3 totals 13 residues. V was shortened by 5 bases and J by 8 bases, with 14 bases between the two germline ends. Germline V gives CDR1 SGHTA, CDR2 FQGNSA. CDR3 bases: TGTGCCAGCAGCCCAGCGATGTATGGTACGCAGTATTTT. The encoded protein is CASSPAMYGTQYF.

This clone was recorded once. V gene TRBV5-5 combines with J gene TRBJ2-1, with D maybe TRBD2 (5 bases). Germline V gene lookup returns CDR1 SGHKS and CDR2 YYEKEE (reference sequence). This CDR3 contains 14 residues. Trimming shortened V by 1 base and J by 3 bases, and 8 bases separated the two germline ends. The CDR3 nucleotides read TGTGCCAGCAGCTTGTGGGCGGGCTACAATGAGCAGTTCTTC. This gives the protein CASSLWAGYNEQFF.

This clone was counted once. The chain employs TRBV30 and TRBJ2-5, with D perhaps matching TRBD1 (6 bases). Trimming took 4 bases from V and 7 from J, leaving 22 bases between them. The CDR3 spans 15 residues. Germline-derived CDR1 and CDR2 are GTSNPN and SVGIG (reference sequence). The CDR3 sequence is CAWTRGTRQMGTQYF. CDR3 sequence (DNA): TGTGCCTGGACAAGGGGGACACGGCAAATGGGGACCCAGTACTTC.

V is TRBV4-1 and J is TRBJ1-6; no definite D call. Trimming pared 0 bases from V and 9 bases from J, leaving 18 bases between. The CDR3 is made up of 17 amino acids. Germline CDR1 is MGHRA and CDR2 is YSYEKL. The CDR3 sequence: CASSQDMRSIERSPLHF. CDR3 nucleotide sequence: TGCGCCAGCAGCCAAGATATGCGTTCGATCGAGCGTTCACCCCTCCACTTT.

V is TRBV6-5 and J is TRBJ1-3; D possibly corresponds to TRBD1 (5 bases). The CDR3 runs 16 residues. V gave up 0 bases and J gave up 2 bases, with 11 bases separating them. The V gene's germline CDR1 is MNHEY and CDR2 SVGAGI. The CDR3 sequence is CASSYSPSTAGNTIYF. The CDR3 nucleotides read TGTGCCAGCAGTTACTCGCCATCGACAGCTGGAAACACCATATATTTT.

The table lists this clone with a count of one. The chain uses TRBV19 and TRBJ1-2; maybe TRBD1 (5 bases). Trimming removed 7 bases from V and 2 bases from J, with 17 bases in between. Germline CDR1 LNHDA, CDR2 SQIVND (reference sequence). The CDR3 extends over 15 amino acids. The DNA of the CDR3 is TGTGCCAGTACCCCCTACTCCGGGACCAACTATGGCTACACCTTC. Its protein is CASTPYSGTNYGYTF.

This chain links TRBV27 with TRBJ1-6, with D uncertain. Germline V gives CDR1 MNHEY, CDR2 SMNVEV (reference sequence). V lost 6 bases and J lost 7, with 16 bases in between. The length of the CDR3 is 15 residues. In DNA, the CDR3 is TGTGCCAGCAGCTCTTCAGGACGCAGGAATTCACCCCTCCACTTT. Translation gives CASSSSGRRNSPLHF.

The chain uses TRBV19 and TRBJ1-2; the D gene is possibly TRBD1 (5 bases). The CDR3 spans 15 residues. The germline V gene has CDR1 LNHDA and CDR2 SQIVND (reference sequence). V was cut by 2 bases and J by 4 bases, with 14 bases left in between. CDR3 in amino acids: CASSIRGERTYGYTF. The DNA of the CDR3 is TGTGCCAGTAGTATACGAGGGGAAAGAACCTATGGCTACACCTTC.

The gene calls are TRBV30 and TRBJ1-1; D might be TRBD1 (6 bases). V was clipped by 1 base and J by 6 bases, with 12 bases between them. The CDR3 sequence is 13 residues long. CDR1 and CDR2 (germline): GTSNPN, SVGIG (reference sequence). The CDR3 loop reads CAWSEQGVAEAFF. CDR3 coding DNA: TGTGCCTGGAGTGAACAGGGAGTTGCTGAAGCTTTCTTT. Together with reference TRBV30 and TRBJ1-1, the CDR3 gives the full variable domain: SQTIHQWPATLVQPVGSPLSLECTVEGTSNPNLYWYRQAAGRGLQLLFYSVGIGQISSEVPQNLSASRPQDRQFILSSKKLLLSDSGFYLCAWSEQGVAEAFFGQGTRLTVV.

Here the CDR3 DNA reads TGTGCCAGCTCACTCCAGAGGGGTCACACAGATACGCAGTATTTT. The encoded protein is CASSLQRGHTDTQYF. This rearrangement joins TRBV18 to TRBJ2-3; the D gene could be TRBD1 or TRBD2 (5 bases each). This CDR3 comprises 15 residues. The V and J ends lost 4 bases and 2 bases respectively, with 13 bases between them. CDR1 is KGHSH, CDR2 LQKENI, per germline. The variable domain in full, with the rest retrieved from reference TRBV18 and TRBJ2-3, is NAGVMQNPRHLVRRRGQEARLRCSPMKGHSHVYWYRQLPEEGLKFMVYLQKENIIDESGMPKERFSAEFPKEGPSILRIQQVVRGDSAAYFCASSLQRGHTDTQYFGPGTRLTVL.